These T cell receptor beta chains were read from a single sample in a study of blood T cells in healthy people across ages. TCRdb reprocessed the 5' RACE reads via MiXCR and lists one record per CDR3 protein. The sample includes over 1.5 million distinct CDR3 sequences, approximately 50% of them seen just once. Sequencing input: blood. These TCRs come from a woman aged 40 to 50 in good health. CDR3s include the opening cysteine and the closing phenylalanine or tryptophan.

CDR3: CASSLFQAGGKTQYF
J: TRBJ2-5
V: TRBV5-6

CDR3: CSVEGTGTNEQFF
J: TRBJ2-1
V: TRBV29-1

CDR3: CASSLALAGWSTEGSQYF
J: TRBJ2-3
V: TRBV7-2

CDR3: CASAPGGNNEKLFF
J: TRBJ1-4
V: TRBV25-1

CDR3: CASSFGGEGVKNIQYF
J: NA
V: TRBV12-3/TRBV12-4

CDR3: CASSVRLAGEETQYF
J: TRBJ2-5
V: TRBV9

CDR3: CSASLRAGTTTDTQYF
J: TRBJ2-3
V: TRBV20-1

CDR3: CSTRVNPGQPGGNQPQHF
J: TRBJ1-5
V: TRBV20-1

CDR3: CASSRQGRHNSPLHF
J: TRBJ1-6
V: TRBV14

CDR3: CASSPGQGAWYEQYF
J: TRBJ2-7
V: TRBV28

CDR3: CASSSGTSGASYNEQFF
J: TRBJ2-1
V: TRBV6-2/TRBV6-3

CDR3: CASHLVGALTDTQYF
J: TRBJ2-3
V: TRBV2

CDR3: CASSQYPRGGFLTGANVLTF
J: TRBJ2-6
V: TRBV4-3

CDR3: CASSSLALYQETQYF
J: TRBJ2-5
V: TRBV27

CDR3: CATSRVKSTDTQYF
J: TRBJ2-3
V: TRBV15

CDR3: CASSFRAGNFGYEQYF
J: NA
V: TRBV4-3

CDR3: CASSTDSLFNEKLFF
J: TRBJ1-4
V: TRBV4-2

CDR3: CASSQAASSYNEQFF
J: TRBJ2-1
V: TRBV4-2

CDR3: CASSSPLAGGYTDTQYF
J: TRBJ2-3
V: TRBV7-3

CDR3: CASIATGGNYGYTF
J: TRBJ1-2
V: TRBV5-6

CDR3: CSAPGPNGNQPQHF
J: TRBJ1-5
V: TRBV20-1

CDR3: CSATTGDGYGYTF
J: TRBJ1-2
V: TRBV20-1

CDR3: CASNTRGGPGDTQYF
J: TRBJ2-3
V: TRBV12-3/TRBV12-4

CDR3: CASSPRGSGGASKNEQFF
J: TRBJ2-1
V: TRBV12-3/TRBV12-4

CDR3: CSARGEGGHRSYNEQFF
J: TRBJ2-1
V: TRBV20-1

CDR3: CASSLSDSTDTQYF
J: TRBJ2-3
V: TRBV5-1

CDR3: CASSLARSSSYNEQFF
J: TRBJ2-1
V: TRBV7-2

CDR3: CAINRQGFTGKGSSGANVLTF
J: TRBJ2-6
V: TRBV10-3

CDR3: CASSKARREWTDTQYF
J: TRBJ2-3
V: TRBV21-1

CDR3: CASSLTGLARAYF
J: TRBJ2-5
V: TRBV6-2/TRBV6-3

CDR3: CAISDPSHEQFF
J: TRBJ2-1
V: TRBV10-3

CDR3: CASMAGESPLHF
J: TRBJ1-6
V: TRBV7-9

CDR3: CASRDASNEQFF
J: TRBJ2-1
V: TRBV6-5

CDR3: CASSYSSKNGTDTQYF
J: TRBJ2-3
V: TRBV6-8

CDR3: CASSADGETQYF
J: NA
V: TRBV6-5

CDR3: CASSLYRRDEKLFF
J: TRBJ1-4
V: TRBV5-1

CDR3: CASSLAIAGSSYEQYF
J: TRBJ2-7
V: TRBV5-5

CDR3: CASTVSGIGEQYF
J: NA
V: TRBV28

CDR3: CASSLAGTRSYEQYF
J: TRBJ2-7
V: TRBV5-1

CDR3: CASSGGGGAADTQYF
J: TRBJ2-3
V: TRBV2